These 3 T cell receptor beta chains came from one sample sequenced in a study of T cells in Graves' hyperthyroidism and ophthalmopathy (dated by TCRdb to the late 2010s). Library prep was done by multiplex PCR. Sequencing used an Illumina HiSeq 2000. Amplification of TCR beta CDR3 regions was carried out from RNA transcripts. For the first round of RT-PCR on the TCR CDR3, the HTBI primer set was used together with the Qiagen OneStep RT-PCR kit. Using fastp trimming at Q25 and MiXCR clonotype assembly, TCRdb reanalyzed the public sequencing data and kept in-frame beta chains. Rows are unified per CDR3 protein, each entry keeping the most common DNA and genes. This sample lists some 690,000 distinct CDR3 sequences; approximately 15% were detected once. The ten largest clones represent roughly a sixth of the sample. Sequenced material: blood. Source of these receptors: a man in his fifties with Graves' hyperthyroidism.

This clonotype was seen at least ten times. The chain couples TRBV11-3 to TRBJ2-2, with no clear D. Germline V gene lookup returns CDR1 SGHNT and CDR2 YENEEA. The CDR3 runs 12 residues. Trimming left V 3 bases short and J 5 bases short, with 4 bases between. The CDR3 reads CASSFWTGELFF. In DNA, the CDR3 is TGTGCCAGCAGCTTCTGGACCGGGGAGCTGTTTTTT.

This clonotype was observed at least ten times. CDR3 sequence (DNA): TGTGCCAGCAGCTTACAGGGAGCACCCCTCCACTTT. This encodes CASSLQGAPLHF. This rearrangement joins TRBV7-2 to TRBJ1-6; TRBD1 might be the D (5 bases). This CDR3 is 12 amino acids long. Looked up from germline, CDR1 is SGHTA and CDR2 is FQGNSA. Trimming removed 2 bases from V and 11 bases from J, with 7 bases in between.

This clonotype has a count of ten or more. The V and J genes are TRBV2 and TRBJ1-6; the D gene is possibly TRBD1 (5 bases). Trimming stripped 7 bases from V and 0 bases from J, with 13 bases between. CDR1 SNHLY and CDR2 FYNNEI come from the germline V gene. The CDR3 length is 16 residues. The CDR3 is CASNPGGSSYNSPLHF. CDR3 nucleotides: TGTGCCAGCAATCCGGGGGGGAGCTCCTATAATTCACCCCTCCACTTT.